This T cell receptor beta chain emerged from a study of T-cell memory formation after mild COVID-19. Overall study findings and caveats: Pre-infection memory carried some responding clones, suggesting that cross-reactive memory joined.

Each CDR3 protein gets one entry after TCRdb re-called the 5' RACE reads with MiXCR. The data show approximately 190,000 distinct CDR3 sequences, 18% seen once. With regard to this clonotype: Its antigen is unidentified.

Sequences were obtained from PBMCs or a T cell subset sorted from them (not recorded which). The receptor's source is an adult woman who had mild COVID-19 (a few samples of this study predate the infection). Cell type and time point are not known.

CDR3 region: CASSVASANYGYTF. CDR3 DNA sequence: TGTGCCAGCAGCGTAGCCTCTGCTAACTATGGCTACACCTTC. The V and J genes are TRBV9 and TRBJ1-2; D gene unclear. The V and J ends lost 0 bases and 0 bases respectively, with 6 bases between them. Looked up from germline, CDR1 is SGDLS and CDR2 is YYNGEE. The CDR3 runs 14 residues.